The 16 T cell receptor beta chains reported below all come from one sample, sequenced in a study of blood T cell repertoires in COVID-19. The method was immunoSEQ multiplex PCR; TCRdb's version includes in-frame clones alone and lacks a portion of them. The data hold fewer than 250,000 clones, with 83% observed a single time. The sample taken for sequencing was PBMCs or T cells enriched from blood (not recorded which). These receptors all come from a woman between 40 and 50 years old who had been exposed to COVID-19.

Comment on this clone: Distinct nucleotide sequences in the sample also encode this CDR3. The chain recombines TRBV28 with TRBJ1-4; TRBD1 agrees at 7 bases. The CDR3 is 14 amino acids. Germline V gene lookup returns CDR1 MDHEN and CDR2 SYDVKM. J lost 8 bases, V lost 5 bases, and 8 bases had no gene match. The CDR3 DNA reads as TGTGCCAGCAGTCAAGGGCAAGGGGGCGAAAAACTGTTTTTT. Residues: CASSQGQGGEKLFF.

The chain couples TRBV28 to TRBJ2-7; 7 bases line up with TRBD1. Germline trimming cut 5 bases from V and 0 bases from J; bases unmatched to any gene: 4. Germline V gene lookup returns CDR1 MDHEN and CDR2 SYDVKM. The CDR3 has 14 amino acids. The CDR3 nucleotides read TGTGCCAGCAGTAGAGAGGGGGCCTCCTACGAGCAGTACTTC. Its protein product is CASSREGASYEQYF.

Written as DNA, the CDR3 is TGTGCCAGCAGCTCCGGACTCTTGAACACTGAAGCTTTCTTT. Amino acid sequence: CASSSGLLNTEAFF. V usage is TRBV13 and J usage is TRBJ1-1; D gene unclear. V shed 4 bases and J shed 0 bases, with 9 bases lying between them. CDR1 and CDR2 from the germline V gene are PRHDT and FYEKMQ (reference sequence). This CDR3 region has 14 residues.

The CDR3 loop reads CASSQRTGGHQPQHF. The CDR3 region has the DNA TGTGCCAGCAGCCAGAGGACAGGGGGACATCAGCCCCAGCATTTT. The rearrangement uses TRBV28 and TRBJ1-5; TRBD1 aligns across 10 bases. Trimming cost V 6 bases and J 5 bases; bases outside gene matches: 7. In germline, CDR1 is MDHEN, CDR2 SYDVKM. The CDR3 loop spans 15 amino acids.

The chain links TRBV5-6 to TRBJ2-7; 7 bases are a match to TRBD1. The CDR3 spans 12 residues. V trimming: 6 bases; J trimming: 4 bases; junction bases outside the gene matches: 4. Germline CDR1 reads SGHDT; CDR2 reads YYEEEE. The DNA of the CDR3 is TGTGCCAGCACCCGGGACAGATACGAGCAGTACTTC. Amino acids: CASTRDRYEQYF. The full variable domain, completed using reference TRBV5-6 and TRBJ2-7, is DAGVTQSPTHLIKTRGQQVTLRCSPKSGHDTVSWYQQALGQGPQFIFQYYEEEERQRGNFPDRFSGHQFPNYSSELNVNALLLGDSALYLCASTRDRYEQYFGPGTRLTVT.

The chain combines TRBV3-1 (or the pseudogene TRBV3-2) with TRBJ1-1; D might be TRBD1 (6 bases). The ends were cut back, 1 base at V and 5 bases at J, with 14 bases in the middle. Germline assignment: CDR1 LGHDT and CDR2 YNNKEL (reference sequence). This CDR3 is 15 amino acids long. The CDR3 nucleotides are TGTGCCAGCAGCCAAGGGGATTTCAGGGGAACTGAAGCTTTCTTT. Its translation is CASSQGDFRGTEAFF.

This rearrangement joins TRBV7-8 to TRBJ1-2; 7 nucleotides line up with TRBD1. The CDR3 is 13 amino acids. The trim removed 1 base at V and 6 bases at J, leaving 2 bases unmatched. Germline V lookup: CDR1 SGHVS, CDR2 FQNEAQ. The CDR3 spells CASSLVQGDGYTF. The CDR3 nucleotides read TGTGCCAGCAGCTTAGTTCAGGGGGATGGCTACACCTTC. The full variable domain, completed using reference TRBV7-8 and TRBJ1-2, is GAGVSQSPRYKVAKRGQDVALRCDPISGHVSLFWYQQALGQGPEFLTYFQNEAQLDKSGLPSDRFFAERPEGSVSTLKIQRTQQEDSAVYLCASSLVQGDGYTFGSGTRLTVV.

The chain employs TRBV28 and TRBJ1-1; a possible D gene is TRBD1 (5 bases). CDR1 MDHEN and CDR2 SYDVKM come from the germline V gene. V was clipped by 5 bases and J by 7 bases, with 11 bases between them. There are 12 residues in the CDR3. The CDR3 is CASSPPRVEAFF. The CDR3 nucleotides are TGTGCCAGCAGTCCCCCCAGGGTTGAAGCTTTCTTT.

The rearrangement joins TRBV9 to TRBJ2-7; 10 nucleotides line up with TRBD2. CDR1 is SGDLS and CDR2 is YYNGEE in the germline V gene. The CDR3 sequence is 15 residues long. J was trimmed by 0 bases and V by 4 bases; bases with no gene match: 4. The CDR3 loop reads CASSPPSGSSYEQYF. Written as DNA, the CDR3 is TGTGCCAGCAGCCCCCCTAGCGGGAGCTCCTACGAGCAGTACTTC. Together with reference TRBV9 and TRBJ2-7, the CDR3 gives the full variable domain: DSGVTQTPKHLITATGQRVTLRCSPRSGDLSVYWYQQSLDQGLQFLIQYYNGEERAKGNILERFSAQQFPDLHSELNLSSLELGDSALYFCASSPPSGSSYEQYFGPGTRLTVT.

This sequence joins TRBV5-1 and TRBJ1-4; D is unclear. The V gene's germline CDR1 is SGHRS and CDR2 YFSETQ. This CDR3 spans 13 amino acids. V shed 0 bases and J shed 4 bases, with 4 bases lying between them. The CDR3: CASSLDGNEKLFF. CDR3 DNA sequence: TGCGCCAGCAGCTTGGACGGTAATGAAAAACTGTTTTTT.

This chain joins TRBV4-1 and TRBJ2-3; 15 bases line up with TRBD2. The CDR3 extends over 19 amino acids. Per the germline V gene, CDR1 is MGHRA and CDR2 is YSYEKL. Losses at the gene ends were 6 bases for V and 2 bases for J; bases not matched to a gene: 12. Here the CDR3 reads CASRREQWTSGGDTDTQYF. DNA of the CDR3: TGCGCCAGCAGACGAGAACAATGGACTAGCGGGGGGGACACAGATACGCAGTATTTT.

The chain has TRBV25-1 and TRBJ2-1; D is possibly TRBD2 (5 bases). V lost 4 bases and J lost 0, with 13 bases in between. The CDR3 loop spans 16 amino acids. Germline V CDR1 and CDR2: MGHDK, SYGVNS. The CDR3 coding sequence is TGTGCCAGCAGTGGGGGAGCAGCGGTCTCCTACAATGAGCAGTTCTTC. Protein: CASSGGAAVSYNEQFF.

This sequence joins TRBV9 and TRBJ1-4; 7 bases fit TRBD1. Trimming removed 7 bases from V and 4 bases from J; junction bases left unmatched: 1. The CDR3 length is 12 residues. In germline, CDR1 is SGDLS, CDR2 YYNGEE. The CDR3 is CASGTDNEKLFF. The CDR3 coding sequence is TGTGCCAGCGGGACAGATAATGAAAAACTGTTTTTT.

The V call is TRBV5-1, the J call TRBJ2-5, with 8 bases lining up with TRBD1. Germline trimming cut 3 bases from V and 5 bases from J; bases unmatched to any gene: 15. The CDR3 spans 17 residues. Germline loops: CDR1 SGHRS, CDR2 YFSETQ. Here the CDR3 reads CASSSARAGGQGETQYF. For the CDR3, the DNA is TGCGCCAGCAGCTCCGCGCGGGCAGGGGGCCAGGGTGAGACCCAGTACTTC.

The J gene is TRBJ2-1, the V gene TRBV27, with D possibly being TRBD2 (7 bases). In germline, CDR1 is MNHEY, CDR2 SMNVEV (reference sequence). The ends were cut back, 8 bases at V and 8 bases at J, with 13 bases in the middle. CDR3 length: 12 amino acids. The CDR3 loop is CASGRGIHEQFF. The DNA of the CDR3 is TGTGCCAGCGGGAGGGGGATTCATGAGCAGTTCTTC.

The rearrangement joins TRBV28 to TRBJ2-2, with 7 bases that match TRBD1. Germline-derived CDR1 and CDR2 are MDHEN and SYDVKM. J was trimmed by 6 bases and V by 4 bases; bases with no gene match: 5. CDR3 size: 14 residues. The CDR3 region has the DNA TGTGCCAGCAGTTCGACAGGGACGGCCGGGGAGCTGTTTTTT. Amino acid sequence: CASSSTGTAGELFF.